This T cell receptor (beta chain) was recorded in a study of shared T cell receptors in the human thymus. Measured with immunoSEQ multiplex PCR; TCRdb has only the in-frame clones, and not every one. The repertoire holds approximately 580,000 clones, with around 82% as singletons. There are 14 residues in the CDR3. Trimming pared 2 bases from V and 8 bases from J, leaving 15 bases between. In germline, CDR1 is LGHNA, CDR2 YSLEER. The same sample was also studied in work on human thymus T cells. That work contributes: Immunologically healthy infants in Finland undergoing congenital heart defect surgery were the donors. During corrective heart surgery, resections were taken, and the thymus tissue came from them. It looked as if thymic and blood repertoires used V and J genes in a biased way. The related literature has documented a marked overlap of thymic repertoires among unrelated individuals.

Sequenced input: thymocytes. The TCR was taken from a boy in the first two years of life with a congenital heart defect. The chain has TRBV4-3 and TRBJ1-1; a possible D gene is TRBD1 (6 bases). The CDR3 reads CASSQPDRTTEAFF. The CDR3 DNA sequence: TGCGCCAGCAGCCAACCTGACAGGACAACAGAAGCTTTCTTT.